The table lists the clone carrying this T cell receptor (beta chain) with a few counts. Clones were sequenced by immunoSEQ multiplex PCR, and TCRdb holds only the in-frame ones, with some missing. The sample lists roughly 100,000 clones; around 80% were seen once. The CDR3 is 11 amino acids. Germline V gene data show CDR1 as SGHTA and CDR2 as FQGNSA. Trimming cost V 4 bases and J 5 bases, with 6 bases left between them. The sample originates from a study of blood T cell repertoires in COVID-19. At the level of the study: The United States, Italy and Spain supplied acute and convalescent COVID-19 samples.

The receptor was derived from a woman aged 80 or over with active or convalescent COVID-19. Sequenced input: peripheral blood. The genes are TRBV7-2 and TRBJ2-7; no clear D. The CDR3 nucleotides are TGTGCCAGCAGCTACTACAACGAGCAGTACTTC. Translation: CASSYYNEQYF.